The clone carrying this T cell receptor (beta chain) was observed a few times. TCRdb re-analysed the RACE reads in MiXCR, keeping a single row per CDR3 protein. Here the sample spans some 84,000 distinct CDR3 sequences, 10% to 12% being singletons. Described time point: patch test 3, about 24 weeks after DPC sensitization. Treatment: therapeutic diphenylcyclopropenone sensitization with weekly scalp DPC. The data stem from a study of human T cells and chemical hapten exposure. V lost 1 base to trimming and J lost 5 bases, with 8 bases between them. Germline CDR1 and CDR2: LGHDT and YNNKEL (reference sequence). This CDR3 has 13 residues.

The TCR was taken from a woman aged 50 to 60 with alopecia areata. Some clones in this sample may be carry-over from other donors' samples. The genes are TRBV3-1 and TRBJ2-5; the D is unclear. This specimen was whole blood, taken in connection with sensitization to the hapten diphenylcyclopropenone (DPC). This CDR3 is CASSQVRQETQYF. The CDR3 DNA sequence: TGTGCCAGCAGCCAAGTCCGTCAGGAGACCCAGTACTTC.